This is a list of T cell receptor beta chains from one sample in a study of naive and memory T cell subsets. TCRdb used MiXCR to reprocess the 5' RACE reads, holding one entry per CDR3 protein. The sample comprises 45,000 to 55,000 distinct CDR3 sequences, approximately 4.8% of which are singletons, and around 0.8% rests with the top ten. These TCRs come from a female donor in good health. CDR3s leave out the opening cysteine and the closing phenylalanine or tryptophan. Not every row has a clone size; where given, it reads once, few, many or a size class.

v_call: TRBV12-3/TRBV12-4
clone_size: -
cdr3_aa: ASSTRRGDYEQY

v_call: TRBV27
clone_size: many
cdr3_aa: ASIAFRDRNTGELF

v_call: TRBV5-1
clone_size: many
cdr3_aa: ASGDWASGNYEQY

v_call: TRBV29-1
clone_size: many
cdr3_aa: SVPTGLNTEAF

v_call: TRBV7-2
clone_size: many
cdr3_aa: ASSPWTEGYEQY

v_call: TRBV23-1
clone_size: -
cdr3_aa: ASSQRGTSGRTDTQY

v_call: TRBV28
clone_size: many
cdr3_aa: ASSSLAGGAYEQY

v_call: TRBV7-9
clone_size: many
cdr3_aa: ASSLELAGNTDTQY

v_call: TRBV5-1
clone_size: many
cdr3_aa: ASSPPREGGNHGYT

v_call: TRBV28
clone_size: many
cdr3_aa: ASSLGPAGGTSTDTQY

v_call: TRBV6-6
clone_size: -
cdr3_aa: ASSVTAVGETQY

v_call: TRBV19
clone_size: many
cdr3_aa: ASSILLSYNEQF

v_call: TRBV6-5
clone_size: many
cdr3_aa: ASRPPGVRNTGELF

v_call: TRBV2
clone_size: medium-sized
cdr3_aa: ASRDFGTAGTEAF

v_call: TRBV6-1
clone_size: many
cdr3_aa: ASSEGGSRNQPQH

v_call: TRBV7-2
clone_size: many
cdr3_aa: ASRPQPGQGTHNEQF

v_call: TRBV7-9
clone_size: many
cdr3_aa: ASSLEGQGTEAF

v_call: TRBV6-1
clone_size: many
cdr3_aa: ASGQRLAGLQGNEQF

v_call: TRBV5-1
clone_size: few
cdr3_aa: ASSLDSSGRYRTDTQY

v_call: TRBV7-9
clone_size: many
cdr3_aa: ASSLNVNSEQY

v_call: TRBV5-6
clone_size: many
cdr3_aa: ASSPRGVQETQY

v_call: TRBV12-5
clone_size: many
cdr3_aa: ASLGGLNEKLF

v_call: TRBV28
clone_size: few
cdr3_aa: ASSLSFPNSYNEQF

v_call: TRBV4-1
clone_size: many
cdr3_aa: ASSQGAQSYT

v_call: TRBV12-3/TRBV12-4
clone_size: many
cdr3_aa: ASRRSGTSGRYEQY

v_call: TRBV20-1
clone_size: many
cdr3_aa: SARKDPPGNTEAF

v_call: TRBV28
clone_size: many
cdr3_aa: ASSTYGTGVYEQY

v_call: TRBV11-2
clone_size: many
cdr3_aa: ASSPGARGDTQY